This T cell receptor beta chain was retrieved from a study of T cell repertoires in cytomegalovirus infection. Study-wide findings and caveats: People with CMV and the relevant HLA were identified by cumulative public TCR beta family frequency.

This clonotype was seen more than once but under ten times. The antigen is not known. This CDR3 contains 15 residues. Trimming shortened V by 2 bases and J by 4 bases, and 15 bases separated the two germline ends. Germline CDR1 MNHEY, CDR2 SVGEGT. TCRdb reprocessed the reads with MiXCR, giving one entry per CDR3 protein. The sample records 360,000 or so distinct CDR3 sequences, about 35% being singletons. The chain has TRBV6-2 or TRBV6-3 and TRBJ2-7; possibly TRBD1 for D (6 bases). The sample here was cultured PBMCs, taken from culture after CMV antigen stimulation. The clonotype originates from a human donor in good health (CMV status not recorded). Some clones in this sample may be carry-over from other donors' samples. The DNA of the CDR3 is TGTGCCAGCAGTTACAGGCAGGGGCGAGAGTACGAGCAGTACTTC. Its translation is CASSYRQGREYEQYF.